This record covers a single TCR beta chain. Its antigen is currently unknown. The data originate from a study of CD4+ T cells in melanoma. General study points: Reportedly, melanoma neoantigen-specific CD4+ T cells showed varied differentiation states. CD8+ T cell, macrophage and B cell function reportedly correlated with neoantigen-specific CD4+ T cells.

Germline CDR1 reads SGDLS; CDR2 reads YYNGEE. V was shortened by 4 bases and J by 1 base, with 11 bases between the two germline ends. This CDR3 has 15 residues. TCRdb keeps only in-frame clones here, not all; method: immunoSEQ multiplex PCR. The sample lists around 130,000 clones, roughly 91% occurring once. The source of this sequence is a human donor with melanoma. The V and J genes are TRBV9 and TRBJ2-2; D is unresolved. The CDR3 bases are TGTGCCAGCAGCACCTTTGGACGGAACACCGGGGAGCTGTTTTTT. The encoded protein is CASSTFGRNTGELFF.